This T cell receptor beta chain was documented in a study of T cell responses to AZD1222 COVID-19 vaccine. Notes on the study in general: Among those given AZD1222, only six were seropositive at baseline.

The CDR3 length is 15 residues. Trimming removed 3 bases from V and 4 bases from J; junction bases left unmatched: 4. Germline V gives CDR1 LNHDA, CDR2 SQIVND (reference sequence). Sequencing used immunoSEQ multiplex PCR; TCRdb keeps in-frame clones, though not all of them. The sample carries some 63,000 clones, roughly 84% recorded once. Concerning this clone itself: Its target is unknown.

This TCR came from an adult in good health. The genes are TRBV19 and TRBJ2-5, with 11 bases that match TRBD2. The sequences come from peripheral blood, collected on day 0 of AZD1222 vaccination. For the CDR3, the DNA is TGTGCCAGTAGTATCCTACTAGCGGGGGCAGAGACCCAGTACTTC. This sequence encodes CASSILLAGAETQYF.